These T cell receptor beta chains were read from a single sample in a study of metastatic and nonmetastatic thyroid tumors. TCRdb reprocessed the PCR reads using MiXCR. The table shows 2,000 to 2,500 clones, with approximately 25% occurring only once. The specimen sequenced was adjacent normal tissue. Receptors originate from a male donor with papillary thyroid cancer or a benign thyroid nodule (not recorded which). Some clones in this sample may be carry-over from other donors' samples. CDR3s include the opening cysteine and the closing phenylalanine or tryptophan. The order of the fields is D gene, clone size, J gene, V gene, CDR3 DNA, CDR3 protein. D genes are given only for firm matches. Clone size appears in some rows only: once, few, many, or a class for an expanded clone.

D: -
size: medium-sized
J: TRBJ1-4
V: TRBV7-3
DNA: TGTGCCAGCAGCTTAGGGCCGGGAACGGGGGAAAAACTGTTTTTT
CDR3: CASSLGPGTGEKLFF

D: TRBD2
size: -
J: TRBJ2-3
V: TRBV19
DNA: TGTGCCAGTAGTATCAAGGCGGGGGTAAGGGTCTTTGGCACAGATACGCAGTATTTT
CDR3: CASSIKAGVRVFGTDTQYF

D: -
size: few
J: TRBJ2-7
V: TRBV3-1
DNA: TGTGCCAGCAGCAAGACCGCCGGGGCTTACGAGCAGTACTTC
CDR3: CASSKTAGAYEQYF

D: -
size: medium-sized
J: TRBJ2-5
V: TRBV10-3
DNA: TGTGCCATCAGTGAGCGGGAGACCCAGTACTTC
CDR3: CAISERETQYF

D: -
size: -
J: TRBJ1-3
V: TRBV12-3/TRBV12-4
DNA: TGTGCCAGCAGTTTCTGGGGGAACTCTGGAAACACCATATATTTT
CDR3: CASSFWGNSGNTIYF

D: -
size: few
J: TRBJ2-7
V: TRBV19
DNA: TGTGCCAGTAGTTTGTCAGGGTCGTTCCGCGAGCAGTACTTC
CDR3: CASSLSGSFREQYF

D: -
size: large
J: TRBJ1-1
V: TRBV15
DNA: TGTGCCACCAGCAGAGATTCAGTTGGCACTGAAGCTTTCTTT
CDR3: CATSRDSVGTEAFF

D: -
size: few
J: TRBJ1-1
V: TRBV12-3/TRBV12-4
DNA: TGTGCCAGCAGTTTTCAGCGAACCCCGGGCACTGAAGCTTTCTTT
CDR3: CASSFQRTPGTEAFF

D: -
size: -
J: TRBJ2-7
V: TRBV20-1
DNA: TGCAGTGCAGTAACTCCACCCCACTACGAGCAGTACTTC
CDR3: CSAVTPPHYEQYF

D: TRBD1
size: -
J: TRBJ2-2
V: TRBV6-1
DNA: TGTGCCAGCAGTGACAGGGGGCTTGGCGGGGAGCTGTTTTTT
CDR3: CASSDRGLGGELFF

D: -
size: large
J: TRBJ1-1
V: TRBV20-1
DNA: TGCAGTGCCCCCGAGGGGGGCACTGAAGCTTTCTTT
CDR3: CSAPEGGTEAFF

D: TRBD1
size: -
J: TRBJ1-2
V: TRBV7-9
DNA: TGTGCCAGCAGCCTCCGACAGGGGGTAGGCTACACCTTC
CDR3: CASSLRQGVGYTF

D: -
size: few
J: TRBJ1-2
V: TRBV28
DNA: TGTGCCAGCAGTCGACCCGACAGCTACTATGGCTACACCTTC
CDR3: CASSRPDSYYGYTF

D: -
size: -
J: TRBJ1-5
V: TRBV2
DNA: TGTGCCACCAGGTTACAGGCCCTGAGCCCCCAGCATTTT
CDR3: CATRLQALSPQHF

D: -
size: -
J: TRBJ2-7
V: TRBV30
DNA: TGTGCCTGGAGTGTAAGGCGGGCTCCAGGAGAGCAGTACTTC
CDR3: CAWSVRRAPGEQYF

D: -
size: -
J: TRBJ2-1
V: TRBV12-3/TRBV12-4
DNA: TGTGCCAGCAGTTTTACAGGTGGGAATGAGCAGTTCTTC
CDR3: CASSFTGGNEQFF

D: -
size: medium-sized
J: TRBJ2-5
V: TRBV19
DNA: TGTGCCAGTAGTATAGCCAGGGTCAAGGGAGAGACCCAGTACTTC
CDR3: CASSIARVKGETQYF

D: TRBD1
size: large
J: TRBJ2-7
V: TRBV2
DNA: TGTGCCAGTCAACGGGACAGGTACTACGAGCAGTACTTC
CDR3: CASQRDRYYEQYF

D: TRBD1
size: few
J: TRBJ1-6
V: TRBV10-2
DNA: TGCGCCAGCAGTGAGTCGTGGACAGGGAATGGTTCACCCCTCCACTTT
CDR3: CASSESWTGNGSPLHF

D: -
size: -
J: TRBJ2-1
V: TRBV10-3
DNA: TGTGCCATCAGTGACCCCGGGAGCTCCTACAATGAGCAGTTCTTC
CDR3: CAISDPGSSYNEQFF

D: -
size: -
J: TRBJ1-2
V: TRBV7-2
DNA: TGTGCCAGCAGCTTGGGCGGGAATAACTATGGCTACACCTTC
CDR3: CASSLGGNNYGYTF

D: TRBD1
size: -
J: TRBJ2-2
V: TRBV6-1
DNA: TGTGCCAGCAGCAGGGGGCGCATCACCGGGGAGCTGTTTTTT
CDR3: CASSRGRITGELFF

D: TRBD1
size: many
J: TRBJ1-5
V: TRBV28
DNA: TGTGCCAGCAGTTTAGGGCCCTCGGACAGGGAGGTTAGGACCTATAGCAATCAGCCCCAGCATTTT
CDR3: CASSLGPSDREVRTYSNQPQHF